A single sample is the source of the 9 T cell receptor beta chains below, sequenced in a study of radiation and T cells in renal cell carcinoma. Time point denoted: baseline pretreatment blood. The treatment denotes: 15 Gy SBRT to primary tumor, nephrectomy 4 weeks later. Here immunoSEQ multiplex PCR was the method, and the copy in TCRdb shows in-frame clones only, minus some. In the table there are tens of thousands of clones, about 79% of which are singletons. Sample: blood, taken from a patient whose treatment included radiotherapy and nephrectomy. The receptors stem from a man aged 60 to 75 with renal cell carcinoma.

This chain links TRBV4-1 with TRBJ1-2; 7 nucleotides agree with TRBD1. The CDR3 covers 13 residues. With V trimmed by 4 bases and J by 1 base, 0 bases remained unmatched. Germline V gene lookup returns CDR1 MGHRA and CDR2 YSYEKL. CDR3 nucleotide sequence: TGCGCCAGCAGCCGGGACAGTAACTATGGCTACACCTTC. As protein: CASSRDSNYGYTF.

The rearrangement links TRBV6-6 to TRBJ1-2, with 8 bases lining up with TRBD1. V lost 0 bases, J lost 8 bases, and 5 bases stayed unmatched. From germline, CDR1 is MNHNY and CDR2 SVGAGI (reference sequence). This CDR3 is built from 14 residues. The CDR3 protein is CASSYSDRGQGYTF. The CDR3 nucleotides read TGTGCCAGCAGTTACTCCGACAGGGGCCAGGGCTACACCTTC.

This chain uses TRBV6-6 with TRBJ2-5; D is perhaps TRBD1 (5 bases). The germline V gene encodes CDR1 MNHNY and CDR2 SVGAGI (reference sequence). The CDR3 length is 13 residues. V was shortened by 2 bases and J by 5 bases, with 9 bases between the two germline ends. In DNA, the CDR3 is TGTGCCAGCAGTTACGCAGGGCAGGAGACCCAGTACTTC. It is translated as CASSYAGQETQYF.

CDR3 loop: CASSPTHRGKDQPQHF. As DNA, the CDR3 is TGTGCCAGCAGTCCTACCCACAGGGGTAAGGATCAGCCCCAGCATTTT. The chain carries TRBV27 and TRBJ1-5; 7 nucleotides match TRBD1. Germline V gene lookup returns CDR1 MNHEY and CDR2 SMNVEV (reference sequence). The ends lost 5 bases at V and 5 bases at J; junction bases unmatched: 12. This CDR3 is built from 16 residues.

The chain links TRBV27 to TRBJ2-3, with D possibly being TRBD2 (6 bases). V lost 3 bases and J 4 bases, leaving 8 bases between the germline ends. The CDR3 is made up of 13 amino acids. Germline lookup yields CDR1 MNHEY and CDR2 SMNVEV (reference sequence). The CDR3 nucleotides read TGTGCCAGCAGTTTCGGGACTCCAGATACGCAGTATTTT. Translating gives CASSFGTPDTQYF.

The V gene is TRBV10-3, the J gene TRBJ2-7, with TRBD2 matching 7 bases. V trimming: 7 bases; J trimming: 1 base; junction bases outside the gene matches: 7. Germline V gene data show CDR1 as ENHRY and CDR2 as SYGVKD. The CDR3 runs 14 residues. The CDR3 is CAITPRAGSYEQYF. The CDR3 DNA sequence: TGTGCCATCACCCCGCGAGCGGGATCCTACGAGCAGTACTTC.

This clone came up a few times. The V gene is TRBV10-3, the J gene TRBJ2-3; 8 bases align to TRBD2. Germline loops: CDR1 ENHRY, CDR2 SYGVKD. This CDR3 contains 15 residues. The J segment lost 6 bases and the V segment lost 6 bases, leaving 11 bases of the junction unmatched. CDR3 amino acids: CAISAHSGSEDTQYF. The CDR3 coding sequence is TGTGCCATCAGCGCCCACAGCGGGAGCGAGGATACGCAGTATTTT.

The gene calls are TRBV19 and TRBJ2-1; D remains unclear. The CDR3 runs 13 residues. Germline V lookup: CDR1 LNHDA, CDR2 SQIVND (reference sequence). V was clipped by 1 base and J by 6 bases, with 7 bases between them. CDR3 sequence reads: CASSIAGSNEQFF. CDR3 DNA sequence: TGTGCCAGTAGTATAGCCGGTAGCAATGAGCAGTTCTTC.

The chain joins TRBV2 to TRBJ1-1; D call uncertain. Germline assignment: CDR1 SNHLY and CDR2 FYNNEI. Trimming cost V 7 bases and J 0 bases, with 15 bases left between them. CDR3 size: 15 residues. The CDR3 region is CASTPPPGVNTEAFF. CDR3 in DNA: TGTGCCAGCACCCCTCCACCCGGCGTGAACACTGAAGCTTTCTTT.